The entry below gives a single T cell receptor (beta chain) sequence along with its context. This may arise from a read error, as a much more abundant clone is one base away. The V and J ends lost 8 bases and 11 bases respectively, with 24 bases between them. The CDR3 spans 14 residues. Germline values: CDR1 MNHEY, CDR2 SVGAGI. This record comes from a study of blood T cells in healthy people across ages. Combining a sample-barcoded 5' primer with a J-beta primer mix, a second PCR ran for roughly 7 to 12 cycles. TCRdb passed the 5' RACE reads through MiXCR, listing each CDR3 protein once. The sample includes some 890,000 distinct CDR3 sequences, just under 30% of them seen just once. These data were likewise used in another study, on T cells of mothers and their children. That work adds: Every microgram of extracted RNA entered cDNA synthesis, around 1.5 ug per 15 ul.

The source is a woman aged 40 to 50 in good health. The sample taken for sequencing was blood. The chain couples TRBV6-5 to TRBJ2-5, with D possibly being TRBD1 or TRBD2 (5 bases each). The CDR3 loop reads CASGGRGRTYKQYF. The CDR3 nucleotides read TGTGCCAGCGGGGGACGAGGGCGGACCTACAAGCAGTACTTC.